The rows below give T cell receptor beta chains drawn from one sample of a study of early T cells in non-severe SARS-CoV-2 infection. TCRdb processed the 5' RACE reads anew with MiXCR; each CDR3 protein has one entry. The repertoire includes roughly 50,000 distinct CDR3 sequences, approximately 8% of them detected once, and roughly 4% sits in the top ten. The sample was whole blood. The receptors were sampled from an adult who was a healthcare worker with PCR-confirmed SARS-CoV-2 infection or an uninfected control (not recorded which). Both conserved end residues are part of each CDR3. The D gene is left open where the match is weak. Rows may omit the clone size; those that give it use once, few, many or a size class.

NA TRBV18 few CASSPLGKDTEAFF
NA TRBV10-3 NA CAIRNTGELFF
NA TRBV10-3 few CAISRQEGNTIYF
TRBD2 TRBV12-3/TRBV12-4 few CASSPRLAGVNEQFF
TRBD2 TRBV7-8 many CASSPTMRESSYEQYF
NA TRBV3-1 few CASSQVLKAGTDTQYF
TRBD1 TRBV20-1 few CSARGTGANYGYTF
TRBD2 TRBV6-6 few CAKRVLAGSYEQYF
NA TRBV12-3/TRBV12-4 many CASTPRTDTQYF
NA TRBV5-4 few CASSLSLQEQYF
TRBD2 TRBV3-1 many CASSSTSGRTYEQYF
NA TRBV27 many CASRLDIASYEQYF
TRBD2 TRBV7-9 many CASSPFGGAGAGTGELFF
NA TRBV9 NA CASSGTDYNEQFF
TRBD1 TRBV10-2 many CASRGTGLYNEQFF
TRBD2 TRBV9 few CASSPWGGNTGELFF
NA TRBV20-1 NA CSANREGNQPQHF
NA TRBV18 NA CASSPPGQARYEQYF
NA TRBV9 NA CASSVTGVGGYEQYF
NA TRBV3-1 few CASSNSGTEAFF
TRBD2 TRBV20-1 NA CSASPAGAYEQYF
NA TRBV10-3 NA CAISERATNEKLFF
NA TRBV6-5 few CASSAGPNTEAFF
NA TRBV20-1 many CSARKGLKTSTDTQYF
NA TRBV29-1 many CSVGAAPGTQYF
NA TRBV20-1 NA CSAPDRGGNQPQHF
NA TRBV5-1 few CATPQGPANEQYF
NA TRBV20-1 NA CSASDGTYEQYF
NA TRBV24-1 many CATSASSGTRDEQFF
NA TRBV19 few CASSIKRIGYEQYF
NA TRBV20-1 many CSARSDSNQPQHF
NA TRBV2 NA CASSVYTPGNNSPLHF
NA TRBV28 many CASSSPTGAHTEAFF
NA TRBV6-1 many CASDDGITYNEQFF
NA TRBV6-5 many CASSYPQVGRVDEKLFF
NA TRBV4-1 NA CASSLGDSYNSPLHF
NA TRBV12-5 NA CASGLHREETQYF
NA TRBV6-1 NA CASSGFSVTGELFF
NA TRBV5-1 few CASSPEWQGANVLTF
TRBD1 TRBV27 NA CASSLGPDRVRDEQYF
NA TRBV20-1 many CSARDQEVVYEQYF
TRBD1 TRBV28 few CASSPQTGTAYEQYF
NA TRBV10-3 many CAISSTTGSAEQFF
NA TRBV18 many CASSPSGGADTQYF
NA TRBV14 few CASSQRGPTTLHF
NA TRBV12-3/TRBV12-4 NA CASTSGTGANVLTF
NA TRBV20-1 many CSANQGIAKNIQYF
TRBD1 TRBV20-1 many CSANRGNTEAFF
TRBD1 TRBV13 few CASSSRTGAETQYF
NA TRBV7-8 NA CASSLGYAGAYSYNEQFF
NA TRBV5-5 many CASLPRRLERANFYEQYF
NA TRBV10-3 NA CAISDLDTQYF
NA TRBV7-8 NA CASSLALDNEQFF